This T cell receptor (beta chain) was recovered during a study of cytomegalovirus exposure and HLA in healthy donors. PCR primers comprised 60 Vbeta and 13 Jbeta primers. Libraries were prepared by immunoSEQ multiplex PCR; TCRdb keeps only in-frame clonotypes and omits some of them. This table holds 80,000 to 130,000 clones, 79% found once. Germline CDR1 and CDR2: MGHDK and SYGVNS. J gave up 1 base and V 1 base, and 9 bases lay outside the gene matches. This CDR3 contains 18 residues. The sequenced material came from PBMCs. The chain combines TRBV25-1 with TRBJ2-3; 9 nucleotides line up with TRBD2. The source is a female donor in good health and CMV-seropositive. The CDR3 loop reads CASSEFLRLAGRTDTQYF. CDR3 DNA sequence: TGTGCCAGCAGTGAATTTCTCCGGCTAGCGGGACGCACAGATACGCAGTATTTT.